What follows are 10 T cell receptor beta chains derived from one specimen sequenced in a study of OX40 agonist ivuxolimab in advanced cancers. Data came from immunoSEQ multiplex PCR; TCRdb stores just in-frame clones and leaves some out. The sample has about 64,000 clones, 84% seen once. Specimen: CD4+ or CD8+ T cells sorted from blood, collected in a trial of the OX40 agonist ivuxolimab. These receptors were taken from an adult with an advanced solid tumor such as melanoma, head and neck, liver or kidney cancer.

This clone was detected only a few times. The rearrangement uses TRBV30 and TRBJ1-2, with D perhaps matching TRBD1 (5 bases). Trimming left V 3 bases short and J 4 bases short, with 9 bases between. Germline assignment: CDR1 GTSNPN and CDR2 SVGIG (reference sequence). The CDR3 covers 12 residues. The CDR3, as DNA: TGTGCCTGGAGCCGGGACGCCTATGGCTACACCTTC. This translates into CAWSRDAYGYTF.

The chain has TRBV10-3 and TRBJ1-1; D gene unclear. Trimming left V 9 bases short and J 7 bases short, with 18 bases between. This CDR3 is built from 13 residues. Germline CDR1 reads ENHRY; CDR2 reads SYGVKD. CDR3 amino acids: CAMLGEGSYEAFF. The CDR3 DNA is TGTGCCATGCTCGGGGAGGGCAGCTATGAAGCTTTCTTT.

The chain recombines TRBV5-1 with TRBJ1-1; no clear D gene. The CDR3 runs 15 residues. Germline V CDR1 and CDR2: SGHRS, YFSETQ. V shed 4 bases and J shed 5 bases, with 18 bases lying between them. The CDR3 bases are TGCGCCAGCAGCCCCCGATTAACGGCGGGGACTGAAGCTTTCTTT. Protein sequence: CASSPRLTAGTEAFF.

This clone was seen a single time. J is TRBJ1-5 and V is TRBV2; no definite D call. Germline loops: CDR1 SNHLY, CDR2 FYNNEI. The CDR3 spans 15 residues. Trimming pared 7 bases from V and 5 bases from J, leaving 18 bases between. CDR3 sequence: CASTPIGQDYQPQHF. The CDR3 DNA follows: TGTGCCAGCACCCCAATAGGCCAGGACTATCAGCCCCAGCATTTT.

The chain carries TRBV6-5 and TRBJ2-1; 8 nucleotides agree with TRBD2. The J segment lost 6 bases and the V segment lost 4 bases, leaving 5 bases of the junction unmatched. The CDR3 extends over 14 amino acids. Germline V CDR1 and CDR2: MNHEY, SVGAGI. The CDR3 here is CASSSLAGLNEQFF. The CDR3 DNA sequence: TGTGCCAGCAGTTCATTAGCGGGGCTCAATGAGCAGTTCTTC.

The CDR3 region has the DNA TGTGCAAGTCGCTCCACCCGGGACAGGCCTACGGGAGGGGCCAACGTCCTGACTTTC. Translating gives CASRSTRDRPTGGANVLTF. The chain has TRBV12-2 and TRBJ2-6; TRBD1, the D gene given by the table, was not confirmed from the DNA. TRBV12-2 is tagged as a pseudogene. CDR3 size: 19 residues.

The genes are TRBV6-1 and TRBJ2-7, with TRBD1 as a possible D gene (5 bases). Trimming cost V 4 bases and J 6 bases, with 10 bases left between them. CDR1 and CDR2 (germline): MNHNS, SASEGT. The CDR3 is 12 amino acids. CDR3 in DNA: TGTGCCAGCAGTGGTCTAGGGGTCGAGCAGTACTTC. Its protein is CASSGLGVEQYF.

The chain couples TRBV5-4 to TRBJ2-3, with 15 positions matching TRBD2. This CDR3 spans 16 amino acids. Germline values: CDR1 SGHNT, CDR2 YYREEE (reference sequence). After removal of 2 bases from V and 7 bases from J, the junction contained 5 bases not matched to a gene. The chain's CDR3 is CASSLRTSGGVNTQYF. The CDR3 nucleotides read TGTGCCAGCAGCTTAAGGACTAGCGGGGGGGTAAATACGCAGTATTTT.

The rearrangement links TRBV21-1 to TRBJ1-1; TRBD1, the D gene given by the table, was not confirmed from the DNA. TRBV21-1 is reported as a pseudogene. This CDR3 region has 17 residues. CDR3: CASSPPWDRAVNTEAFF. Here the CDR3 DNA reads TGTGCCAGCAGCCCACCCTGGGACAGGGCGGTGAACACTGAAGCTTTCTTT.

The rearrangement joins TRBV9 to TRBJ2-5, with D possibly being TRBD1 (6 bases). V lost 3 bases and J 2 bases, leaving 14 bases between the germline ends. Germline V lookup: CDR1 SGDLS, CDR2 YYNGEE. This CDR3 contains 15 residues. CDR3 bases: TGTGCCAGCAGCGCCCCCAGGGGATTACAAGAGACCCAGTACTTC. It specifies CASSAPRGLQETQYF.